This T cell receptor beta chain was identified in a study of CD8+ T cells in alopecia areata. Study at large: In an open-label trial, patients got 5 to 10 mg tofacitinib twice daily.

General study findings and limits: With one nonresponder, baseline CD8+ expansion's link to response remains uncertain.

There are 15 residues in the CDR3. The germline gives CDR1 MDHEN, CDR2 SYDVKM. Trimming cost V 4 bases and J 0 bases, with 13 bases left between them. Once RNA had been extracted, it was reverse transcribed into cDNA to act as the sequencing template. Profiling relied on immunoSEQ multiplex PCR, and the TCRdb table lists in-frame clones only, not all of them. The repertoire holds some 80,000 clones, with roughly 66% as singletons. This sample's treatment: oral pan-JAK inhibitor, 5-10 mg twice daily. Alopecia areata patients provided lesional scalp punch biopsies and peripheral blood. A remark on this clone: As yet, its antigen is unknown.

Sample: CD8+ T cells sorted from blood, taken at week 24, from a patient treated with tofacitinib. The clonotype was recovered from a human donor with alopecia areata. The chain is built from TRBV28 and TRBJ2-7; no firm D call. The CDR3 protein is CASSYSALFSYEQYF. The CDR3 nucleotides are TGTGCCAGCAGTTATTCTGCACTATTCTCCTACGAGCAGTACTTC.